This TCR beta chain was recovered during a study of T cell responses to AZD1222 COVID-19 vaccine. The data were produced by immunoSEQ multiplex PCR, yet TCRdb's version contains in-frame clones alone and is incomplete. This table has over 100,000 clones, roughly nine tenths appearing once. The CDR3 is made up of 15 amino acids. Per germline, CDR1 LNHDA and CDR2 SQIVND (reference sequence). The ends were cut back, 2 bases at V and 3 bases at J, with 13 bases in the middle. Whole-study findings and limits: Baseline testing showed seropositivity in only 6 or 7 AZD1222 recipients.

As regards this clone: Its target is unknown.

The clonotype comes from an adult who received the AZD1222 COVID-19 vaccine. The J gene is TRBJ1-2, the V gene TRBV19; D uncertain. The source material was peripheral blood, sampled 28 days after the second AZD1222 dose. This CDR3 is CASSINSGIYYGYTF. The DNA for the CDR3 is TGTGCCAGTAGTATAAACTCCGGGATCTACTATGGCTACACCTTC.